A selection of T cell receptor beta chains follows, all from one sample in a study of PD-L1 blockade in urothelial cancer. Assay: immunoSEQ multiplex PCR; the TCRdb copy retains only in-frame clones and omits some. The sample contains 49,000 or so clones, about 86% of which appear only once. This specimen was PBMCs, taken around atezolizumab (anti-PD-L1) treatment. The receptor set was obtained from a man in his fifties or sixties with urothelial cancer. CDR3s include the opening cysteine and the closing phenylalanine or tryptophan. A D gene is named only where the DNA matches it firmly. Not every row has a clone size; where given, it reads once, few, many or a size class.

d_gene: -
abundance: -
j_gene: TRBJ2-7
v_gene: TRBV5-5
CDR3aa: CASSPGQPIAYEQYF
CDR3nt: TGTGCCAGCAGCCCCGGACAGCCAATTGCCTACGAGCAGTACTTC

d_gene: -
abundance: few
j_gene: TRBJ2-7
v_gene: TRBV9
CDR3aa: CASSGRDNSYEQYF
CDR3nt: TGTGCCAGCAGCGGCCGGGACAACTCCTACGAGCAGTACTTC

d_gene: -
abundance: -
j_gene: TRBJ1-4
v_gene: TRBV30
CDR3aa: CAGGGGRGTNEKLFF
CDR3nt: TGTGCCGGGGGCGGGGGGCGCGGGACTAATGAAAAACTGTTTTTT

d_gene: TRBD1
abundance: -
j_gene: TRBJ1-5
v_gene: TRBV30
CDR3aa: CAWSWGQGDQPQHF
CDR3nt: TGTGCCTGGAGTTGGGGACAGGGCGATCAGCCCCAGCATTTT

d_gene: -
abundance: -
j_gene: TRBJ1-6
v_gene: TRBV5-4
CDR3aa: CASSPMTGSPLHF
CDR3nt: TGTGCCAGCAGCCCTATGACAGGATCACCCCTCCACTTT

d_gene: TRBD1
abundance: -
j_gene: TRBJ1-1
v_gene: TRBV6-1
CDR3aa: CASSPTGLSIGAFF
CDR3nt: TGTGCCAGCTCACCGACAGGGTTAAGTATCGGGGCTTTCTTT

d_gene: -
abundance: -
j_gene: TRBJ1-4
v_gene: TRBV28
CDR3aa: CASSFEGVIGEKLFF
CDR3nt: TGTGCCAGCAGTTTCGAGGGAGTGATAGGCGAAAAACTGTTTTTT

d_gene: -
abundance: -
j_gene: TRBJ2-7
v_gene: TRBV9
CDR3aa: CASSRGTATYEQYF
CDR3nt: TGTGCCAGCAGCCGGGGGACGGCCACCTACGAGCAGTACTTC

d_gene: -
abundance: once
j_gene: TRBJ1-5
v_gene: TRBV19
CDR3aa: CASSSQTDQPQHF
CDR3nt: TGTGCCAGTAGCTCCCAGACAGATCAGCCCCAGCATTTT

d_gene: -
abundance: -
j_gene: TRBJ2-3
v_gene: TRBV2
CDR3aa: CASSERLFTDTQYF
CDR3nt: TGTGCCAGCAGTGAGAGGCTCTTCACAGATACGCAGTATTTT

d_gene: -
abundance: -
j_gene: TRBJ1-1
v_gene: TRBV6-5
CDR3aa: CASSRPREFAEAFF
CDR3nt: TGTGCCAGCAGCCGACCGAGGGAATTCGCTGAAGCTTTCTTT

d_gene: -
abundance: -
j_gene: TRBJ2-2
v_gene: TRBV10-3
CDR3aa: CAISDPQVTGELFF
CDR3nt: TGTGCCATCAGTGATCCGCAGGTCACCGGGGAGCTGTTTTTT

d_gene: -
abundance: -
j_gene: TRBJ1-3
v_gene: TRBV5-1
CDR3aa: CASSFAGSGNTIYF
CDR3nt: TGCGCCAGCAGCTTTGCGGGCTCTGGAAACACCATATATTTT

d_gene: -
abundance: -
j_gene: TRBJ1-5
v_gene: TRBV18
CDR3aa: CASSQSGIWSQPQHF
CDR3nt: TGTGCCAGCTCTCAGTCCGGGATCTGGTCCCAGCCCCAGCATTTT

d_gene: -
abundance: -
j_gene: TRBJ1-1
v_gene: TRBV25-1
CDR3aa: CASSESSNPALNTEAFF
CDR3nt: TGTGCCAGCAGTGAATCGTCTAACCCTGCATTGAACACTGAAGCTTTCTTT

d_gene: -
abundance: -
j_gene: TRBJ2-3
v_gene: TRBV5-1
CDR3aa: CASSPVLASDDTQYF
CDR3nt: TGCGCCAGCAGCCCGGTCCTAGCGAGTGACGATACGCAGTATTTT

d_gene: -
abundance: -
j_gene: TRBJ1-1
v_gene: TRBV7-8
CDR3aa: CASSNGPAGTEAFF
CDR3nt: TGTGCCAGCAGCAACGGGCCTGCGGGCACTGAAGCTTTCTTT

d_gene: TRBD1
abundance: -
j_gene: TRBJ2-5
v_gene: TRBV19
CDR3aa: CASSRDQGAGETQYF
CDR3nt: TGTGCCAGTAGTCGTGATCAGGGGGCGGGAGAGACCCAGTACTTC

d_gene: -
abundance: -
j_gene: TRBJ1-2
v_gene: TRBV25-1
CDR3aa: CASRAGLLDYTF
CDR3nt: TGTGCCAGCCGGGCAGGGTTATTGGACTACACCTTC

d_gene: -
abundance: -
j_gene: TRBJ1-3
v_gene: TRBV6-5
CDR3aa: CASRRAIFSGNTIYF
CDR3nt: TGTGCCAGCAGGCGGGCCATCTTCTCTGGAAACACCATATATTTT

d_gene: -
abundance: -
j_gene: TRBJ1-5
v_gene: TRBV7-9
CDR3aa: CASSLGWDTGNPAQHF
CDR3nt: TGTGCCAGCAGCTTAGGATGGGACACCGGGAATCCGGCCCAGCATTTT

d_gene: TRBD2
abundance: -
j_gene: TRBJ2-1
v_gene: TRBV6-1
CDR3aa: CASSEGAGGGLGINEQFF
CDR3nt: TGTGCCAGCAGTGAAGGAGCGGGAGGAGGGTTAGGAATTAATGAGCAGTTCTTC

d_gene: TRBD2
abundance: -
j_gene: TRBJ2-5
v_gene: TRBV4-1
CDR3aa: CASSQEGLKETQYF
CDR3nt: TGCGCCAGCAGCCAAGAGGGACTAAAAGAGACCCAGTACTTC

d_gene: -
abundance: -
j_gene: TRBJ2-1
v_gene: TRBV11-2
CDR3aa: CASGRKSSYNEQFF
CDR3nt: TGTGCCAGCGGCAGGAAGAGCTCCTACAATGAGCAGTTCTTC

d_gene: -
abundance: -
j_gene: TRBJ2-5
v_gene: TRBV5-6
CDR3aa: CASSLESGVRETQYF
CDR3nt: TGTGCCAGCAGCTTAGAATCCGGGGTTCGGGAGACCCAGTACTTC

d_gene: -
abundance: -
j_gene: TRBJ1-4
v_gene: TRBV30
CDR3aa: CAWSRGGEGEKLFF
CDR3nt: TGTGCCTGGAGTAGGGGGGGCGAAGGTGAAAAACTGTTTTTT

d_gene: TRBD1
abundance: once
j_gene: TRBJ1-1
v_gene: TRBV5-1
CDR3aa: CASSPGTVTEAFF
CDR3nt: TGCGCCAGCAGCCCTGGGACAGTCACTGAAGCTTTCTTT

d_gene: -
abundance: -
j_gene: TRBJ2-5
v_gene: TRBV5-1
CDR3aa: CASSLAVGPQETQYF
CDR3nt: TGCGCCAGCAGCTTGGCCGTGGGGCCCCAAGAGACCCAGTACTTC

d_gene: -
abundance: few
j_gene: TRBJ1-6
v_gene: TRBV5-1
CDR3aa: CASSPFSGDSPLHF
CDR3nt: TGCGCCAGCAGCCCCTTTTCGGGGGATTCACCCCTCCACTTT

d_gene: TRBD2
abundance: -
j_gene: TRBJ2-7
v_gene: TRBV25-1
CDR3aa: CASARTSGGFSSYEQYF
CDR3nt: TGTGCCAGCGCCCGGACTAGCGGGGGCTTTAGCTCCTACGAGCAGTACTTC

d_gene: TRBD1
abundance: once
j_gene: TRBJ2-7
v_gene: TRBV5-4
CDR3aa: CASSSPGQNSYEQYF
CDR3nt: TGTGCCAGCAGCTCCCCGGGACAGAACTCCTACGAGCAGTACTTC

d_gene: -
abundance: -
j_gene: TRBJ1-2
v_gene: TRBV7-6
CDR3aa: CASSTGWDYGYTF
CDR3nt: TGTGCCAGCAGCACAGGGTGGGACTATGGCTACACCTTC

d_gene: -
abundance: -
j_gene: TRBJ1-5
v_gene: TRBV28
CDR3aa: CASSYMSQGSQPQHF
CDR3nt: TGTGCCAGCAGTTACATGAGTCAGGGTAGTCAGCCCCAGCATTTT

d_gene: TRBD1
abundance: once
j_gene: TRBJ2-7
v_gene: TRBV7-6
CDR3aa: CASSLVQDRVAPYEQYF
CDR3nt: TGTGCCAGCAGCTTAGTTCAGGACAGGGTAGCCCCCTACGAGCAGTACTTC

d_gene: -
abundance: -
j_gene: TRBJ2-2
v_gene: TRBV19
CDR3aa: CASSPQGPGELFF
CDR3nt: TGTGCCAGTAGTCCACAGGGCCCCGGGGAGCTGTTTTTT

d_gene: TRBD2
abundance: -
j_gene: TRBJ2-5
v_gene: TRBV5-1
CDR3aa: CASSLGGLAGGQETQYF
CDR3nt: TGCGCCAGCAGCTTGGGCGGACTAGCGGGGGGTCAAGAGACCCAGTACTTC

d_gene: -
abundance: -
j_gene: TRBJ1-4
v_gene: TRBV16
CDR3aa: CASSLGSANEKLFF
CDR3nt: TGTGCCAGCAGCCTCGGTTCGGCTAATGAAAAACTGTTTTTT

d_gene: TRBD2
abundance: -
j_gene: TRBJ2-1
v_gene: TRBV5-6
CDR3aa: CASSFAGGAGNEQFF
CDR3nt: TGTGCCAGCAGCTTTGCGGGGGGGGCGGGGAATGAGCAGTTCTTC

d_gene: -
abundance: -
j_gene: TRBJ1-4
v_gene: TRBV7-9
CDR3aa: CASSSYGRGSGEKLFF
CDR3nt: TGTGCCAGCAGCTCTTATGGCAGGGGTTCCGGAGAAAAACTGTTTTTT

d_gene: -
abundance: -
j_gene: TRBJ2-2
v_gene: TRBV5-1
CDR3aa: CASSLSGGQGSAGELFF
CDR3nt: TGCGCCAGCAGCTTGTCCGGAGGGCAGGGAAGCGCCGGGGAGCTGTTTTTT

d_gene: -
abundance: -
j_gene: TRBJ1-5
v_gene: TRBV5-8
CDR3aa: CASSPPGPWEPQHF
CDR3nt: TGTGCCAGCAGCCCGCCAGGCCCCTGGGAGCCCCAGCATTTT

d_gene: -
abundance: -
j_gene: TRBJ2-1
v_gene: TRBV11-1
CDR3aa: CASRPTGYNEQFF
CDR3nt: TGTGCCAGCAGGCCTACGGGGTACAATGAGCAGTTCTTC

d_gene: TRBD2
abundance: -
j_gene: TRBJ2-7
v_gene: TRBV9
CDR3aa: CASSVGLAGGIYEQYF
CDR3nt: TGTGCCAGCAGCGTCGGCCTAGCGGGGGGGATCTACGAGCAGTACTTC

d_gene: -
abundance: many
j_gene: TRBJ2-7
v_gene: TRBV5-4
CDR3aa: CASSLQASDYEQYF
CDR3nt: TGTGCCAGCAGCCTTCAAGCGTCGGACTACGAGCAGTACTTC

d_gene: -
abundance: -
j_gene: TRBJ1-5
v_gene: TRBV5-1
CDR3aa: CASSPGDLSNQPQHF
CDR3nt: TGCGCCAGCAGTCCAGGGGACCTTAGCAATCAGCCCCAGCATTTT

d_gene: -
abundance: -
j_gene: TRBJ1-2
v_gene: TRBV19
CDR3aa: CASSMGRTNYGYTF
CDR3nt: TGTGCCAGTAGTATGGGCAGAACTAACTATGGCTACACCTTC

d_gene: -
abundance: -
j_gene: TRBJ1-2
v_gene: TRBV5-1
CDR3aa: CASSRTADGYTF
CDR3nt: TGCGCCAGCAGCAGGACAGCTGATGGCTACACCTTC

d_gene: TRBD1
abundance: -
j_gene: TRBJ1-4
v_gene: TRBV6-5
CDR3aa: CASSLGQTINEKLFF
CDR3nt: TGTGCCAGCAGTTTGGGACAGACGATTAATGAAAAACTGTTTTTT

d_gene: TRBD2
abundance: few
j_gene: TRBJ2-2
v_gene: TRBV7-3
CDR3aa: CASSLTSGSIGELFF
CDR3nt: TGTGCCAGCAGCTTGACTAGCGGGAGTATCGGGGAGCTGTTTTTT

d_gene: -
abundance: -
j_gene: TRBJ2-5
v_gene: TRBV4-1
CDR3aa: CASSQVSVETQYF
CDR3nt: TGCGCCAGCAGCCAAGTGTCCGTGGAGACCCAGTACTTC

d_gene: -
abundance: -
j_gene: TRBJ1-2
v_gene: TRBV9
CDR3aa: CASSVAEFTNYGYTF
CDR3nt: TGTGCCAGCAGCGTAGCCGAGTTTACTAACTATGGCTACACCTTC

d_gene: TRBD1
abundance: -
j_gene: TRBJ1-6
v_gene: TRBV5-4
CDR3aa: CASSLGQGQNNSPLHF
CDR3nt: TGTGCCAGCAGCTTGGGACAGGGACAAAATAATTCACCCCTCCACTTT

d_gene: -
abundance: -
j_gene: TRBJ2-7
v_gene: TRBV2
CDR3aa: CASSEVASASYEQYF
CDR3nt: TGTGCCAGCAGTGAGGTTGCTAGCGCCTCCTACGAGCAGTACTTC

d_gene: TRBD2
abundance: -
j_gene: TRBJ2-1
v_gene: TRBV20-1
CDR3aa: CSALAGGEQFF
CDR3nt: TGCAGTGCTCTCGCGGGGGGTGAGCAGTTCTTC

d_gene: TRBD2
abundance: -
j_gene: TRBJ2-1
v_gene: TRBV7-2
CDR3aa: CASSLRLAGGLYNEQFF
CDR3nt: TGTGCCAGCAGCCTGAGACTAGCGGGGGGCCTTTACAATGAGCAGTTCTTC

d_gene: -
abundance: -
j_gene: TRBJ2-3
v_gene: TRBV12-5
CDR3aa: CASGSRTGVSTDTQYF
CDR3nt: TGTGCTAGTGGTTCCCGGACGGGAGTTAGCACAGATACGCAGTATTTT